The text below deals with one T cell receptor (beta chain). This entry comes from a study of PD-L1 blockade in urothelial cancer. Produced via immunoSEQ multiplex PCR; TCRdb's table is partial and in-frame only. The sample includes about 81,000 clones, over 90% seen only once; the top ten take more than 8%. V lost 6 bases and J 11 bases, leaving 20 bases between the germline ends. From germline, CDR1 is SNHLY and CDR2 FYNNEI. The CDR3 has 15 amino acids. This material consisted of PBMCs, taken around atezolizumab (anti-PD-L1) treatment. This TCR derives from a man between 60 and 75 years old with urothelial cancer. V usage is TRBV2 and J usage is TRBJ1-6; D call uncertain. The CDR3 DNA reads TGTGCCAGCAGCGCGGGGTCTGGCGGGAACCCACCCCTCCACTTT. Its translation: CASSAGSGGNPPLHF.